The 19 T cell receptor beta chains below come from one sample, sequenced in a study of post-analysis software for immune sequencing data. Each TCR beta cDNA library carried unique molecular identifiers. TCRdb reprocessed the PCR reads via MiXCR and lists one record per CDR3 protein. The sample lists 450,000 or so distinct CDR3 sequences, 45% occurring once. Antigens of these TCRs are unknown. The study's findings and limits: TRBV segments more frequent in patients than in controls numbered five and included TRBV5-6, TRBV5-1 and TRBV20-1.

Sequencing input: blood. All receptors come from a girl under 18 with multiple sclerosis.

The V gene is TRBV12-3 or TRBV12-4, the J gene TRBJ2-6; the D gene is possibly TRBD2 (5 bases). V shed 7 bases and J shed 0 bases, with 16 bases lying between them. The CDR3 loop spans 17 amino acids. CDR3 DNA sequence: TGTGCCAGCACTCCGAATATGCGGGTCTCTGGGGCCAACGTCCTGACTTTC. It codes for CASTPNMRVSGANVLTF.

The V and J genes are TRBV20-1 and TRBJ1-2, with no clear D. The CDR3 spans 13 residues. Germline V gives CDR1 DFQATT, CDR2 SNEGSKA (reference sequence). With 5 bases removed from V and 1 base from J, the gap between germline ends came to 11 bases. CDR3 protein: CSAQRAGNYGYTF. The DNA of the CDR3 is TGCAGTGCTCAGAGGGCTGGTAACTATGGCTACACCTTC.

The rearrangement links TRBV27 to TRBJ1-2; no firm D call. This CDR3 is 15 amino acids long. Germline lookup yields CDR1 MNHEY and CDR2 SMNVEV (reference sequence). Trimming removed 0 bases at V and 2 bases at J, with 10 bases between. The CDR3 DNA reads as TGTGCCAGCAGTTTATCCCAGGATGCCAACTATGGCTACACCTTC. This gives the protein CASSLSQDANYGYTF.

Here the CDR3 reads CASSFGSQGSSYNEQFF. CDR3 nucleotides: TGCGCCAGCAGCTTCGGTAGTCAGGGGAGCTCCTACAATGAGCAGTTCTTC. The rearrangement uses TRBV5-1 and TRBJ2-1, with D perhaps matching TRBD1 (6 bases). The V end was cut by 2 bases, the J end by 0 bases, with 15 bases between. Germline V gene sequence: CDR1 SGHRS, CDR2 YFSETQ. CDR3 length equals 17 residues.

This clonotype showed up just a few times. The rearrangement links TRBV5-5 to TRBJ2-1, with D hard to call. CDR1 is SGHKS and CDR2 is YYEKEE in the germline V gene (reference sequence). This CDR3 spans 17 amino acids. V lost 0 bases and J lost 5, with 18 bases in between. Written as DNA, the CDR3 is TGTGCCAGCAGCTTGGTGGGTTCCAGCGCTTATAACAATGAGCAGTTCTTC. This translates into CASSLVGSSAYNNEQFF.

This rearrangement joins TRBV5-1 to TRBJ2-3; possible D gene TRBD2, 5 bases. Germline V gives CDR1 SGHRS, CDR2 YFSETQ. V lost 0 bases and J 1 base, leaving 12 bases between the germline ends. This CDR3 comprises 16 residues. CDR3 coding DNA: TGCGCCAGCAGCTTGGCCGGGGTAATAGGCACAGATACGCAGTATTTT. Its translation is CASSLAGVIGTDTQYF.

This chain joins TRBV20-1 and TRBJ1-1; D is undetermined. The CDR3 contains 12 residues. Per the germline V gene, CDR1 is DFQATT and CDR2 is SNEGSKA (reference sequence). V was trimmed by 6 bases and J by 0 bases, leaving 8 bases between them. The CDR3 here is CSAWTVNTEAFF. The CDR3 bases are TGCAGTGCCTGGACGGTGAACACTGAAGCTTTCTTT.

Written as DNA, the CDR3 is TGCGCCAGCAGCCAACCCAATAGCGGGAGCTACAATGAGCAGTTCTTC. This translates into CASSQPNSGSYNEQFF. J is TRBJ2-1 and V is TRBV4-1, with 9 bases matching TRBD2. Trimming removed 2 bases from V and 3 bases from J; junction bases left unmatched: 5. CDR1 is MGHRA, CDR2 YSYEKL, per germline. This CDR3 comprises 16 residues.

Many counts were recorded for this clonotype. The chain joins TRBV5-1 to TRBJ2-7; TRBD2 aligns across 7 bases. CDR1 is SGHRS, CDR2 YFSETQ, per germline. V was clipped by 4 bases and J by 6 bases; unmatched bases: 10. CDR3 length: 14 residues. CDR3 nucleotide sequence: TGCGCCAGCAGCGCGGGGGTTCCCGGGAGCGAGCAGTACTTC. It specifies CASSAGVPGSEQYF.

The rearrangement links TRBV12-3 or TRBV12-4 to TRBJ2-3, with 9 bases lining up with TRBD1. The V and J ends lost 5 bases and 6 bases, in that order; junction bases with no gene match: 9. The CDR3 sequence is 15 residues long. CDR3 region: CASSDRDRVSDTQYF. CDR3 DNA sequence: TGTGCCAGCAGTGACCGGGACAGGGTCTCCGATACGCAGTATTTT.

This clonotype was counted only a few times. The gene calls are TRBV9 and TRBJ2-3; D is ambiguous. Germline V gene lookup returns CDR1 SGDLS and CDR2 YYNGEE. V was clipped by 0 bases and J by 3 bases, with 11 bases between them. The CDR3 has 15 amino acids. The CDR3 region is CASSVDSPRTDTQYF. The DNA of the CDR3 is TGTGCCAGCAGCGTAGATTCCCCTCGGACAGATACGCAGTATTTT.

The CDR3 DNA sequence: TGTGCCAGCAGCGTAGGTATAGGGGCCGGGGCCAACGTCCTGACTTTC. Translating it yields CASSVGIGAGANVLTF. J is TRBJ2-6 and V is TRBV9, with TRBD1 as a possible D gene (5 bases). V dropped 0 bases and J dropped 4 bases, with 11 bases sitting between them. This CDR3 is 16 amino acids long. Germline CDR1 and CDR2: SGDLS and YYNGEE.

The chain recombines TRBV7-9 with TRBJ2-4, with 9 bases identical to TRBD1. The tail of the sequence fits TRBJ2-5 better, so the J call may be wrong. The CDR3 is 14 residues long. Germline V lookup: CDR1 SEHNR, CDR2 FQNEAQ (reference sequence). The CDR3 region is CASSATGGRETQYF. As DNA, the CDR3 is TGTGCCAGCAGCGCGACAGGGGGGCGGGAGACCCAGTACTTC.

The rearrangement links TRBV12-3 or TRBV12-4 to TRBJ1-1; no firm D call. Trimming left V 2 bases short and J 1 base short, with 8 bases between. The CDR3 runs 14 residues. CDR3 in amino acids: CASSLNPQNTEAFF. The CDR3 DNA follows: TGTGCCAGCAGTTTAAATCCACAGAACACTGAAGCTTTCTTT.

The CDR3 protein is CSASAGGSSYNEQFF. The CDR3 DNA reads TGCAGTGCTAGCGCCGGCGGGAGCTCCTACAATGAGCAGTTCTTC. The J gene is TRBJ2-1, the V gene TRBV20-1; 7 nucleotides agree with TRBD2. With V trimmed by 3 bases and J by 0 bases, 5 bases remained unmatched. CDR1 and CDR2 (germline): DFQATT, SNEGSKA (reference sequence). The CDR3 totals 15 residues.

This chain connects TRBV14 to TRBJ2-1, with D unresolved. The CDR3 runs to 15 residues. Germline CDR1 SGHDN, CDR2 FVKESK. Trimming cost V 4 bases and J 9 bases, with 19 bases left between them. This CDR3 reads CASSRDWAGSSEQFF. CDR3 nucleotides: TGTGCCAGCAGCCGCGACTGGGCAGGATCTAGTGAGCAGTTCTTC.

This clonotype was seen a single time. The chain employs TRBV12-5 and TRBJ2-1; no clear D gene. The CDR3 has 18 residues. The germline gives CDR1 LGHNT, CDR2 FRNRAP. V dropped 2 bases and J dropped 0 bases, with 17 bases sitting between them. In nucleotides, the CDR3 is TGTGCTAGTGGTTTGTTCCTGCGGCAGGTGAGCTCCTACAATGAGCAGTTCTTC. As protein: CASGLFLRQVSSYNEQFF.

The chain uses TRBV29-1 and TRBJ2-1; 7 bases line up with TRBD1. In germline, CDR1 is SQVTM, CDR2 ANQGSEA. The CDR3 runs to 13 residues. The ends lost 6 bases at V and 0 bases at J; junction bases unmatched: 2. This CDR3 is CSVRDSSYNEQFF. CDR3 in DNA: TGCAGCGTCCGGGACAGCTCCTACAATGAGCAGTTCTTC.

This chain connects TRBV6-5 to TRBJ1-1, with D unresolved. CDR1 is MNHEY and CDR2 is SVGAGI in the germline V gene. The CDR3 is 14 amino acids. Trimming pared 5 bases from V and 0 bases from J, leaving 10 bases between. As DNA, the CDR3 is TGTGCCAGCAGTATGGCAGGAATGAACACTGAAGCTTTCTTT. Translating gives CASSMAGMNTEAFF.